This is a list of T cell receptor beta chains from one sample in a study of T-cell reconstitution after alpha-beta-depleted transplantation in children. TCRdb reanalysed the PCR reads using MiXCR and keeps one entry per CDR3 protein. Of some 80,000 distinct CDR3 sequences detected, about a sixth appear once; the ten largest clones hold about half. The starting material was PBMCs, mostly from graft donor cells, obtained 360 days after TCRalphabeta/CD19-depleted stem cell transplant. The receptors were sampled from a male patient between 2 and 10 years old who had a stem cell transplant for acute lymphoblastic leukemia, so the T cells may come from the graft donor. The CDR3 runs from the conserved cysteine through the conserved F or W. D genes are given only for firm matches. Where a row states a size, it is once, few, many or the class of an expanded clone; other rows omit it.

size | J | D | V | DNA | CDR3
NA | TRBJ1-2 | NA | TRBV10-3 | TGTGCCATCAGTGTAGGGTCCGATGGCTACACCTTC | CAISVGSDGYTF
NA | TRBJ2-1 | TRBD2 | TRBV9 | TGTGCCAGCAGCGTCCCTAGCGGGGATCCCTACAATGAGCAGTTCTTC | CASSVPSGDPYNEQFF
NA | TRBJ1-1 | NA | TRBV7-9 | TGTGCCAGCGCTCACCAATTGGGCACTGAAGCTTTCTTT | CASAHQLGTEAFF
NA | TRBJ1-2 | NA | TRBV5-1 | TGCGCCAGCAGCTTGGGCCCTGCGGTTGGCTACACCTTC | CASSLGPAVGYTF
few | TRBJ2-1 | NA | TRBV4-1 | TGCGCCAGCAGCCATCATAGCCTGGGGGGGCTCGACAATGAGCAGTTCTTC | CASSHHSLGGLDNEQFF
NA | TRBJ2-1 | TRBD2 | TRBV3-1 | TGTGCCAGCAGCCTCGGACTAGCGGGATTCTACAATGAGCAGTTCTTC | CASSLGLAGFYNEQFF
NA | TRBJ2-3 | NA | TRBV12-3/TRBV12-4 | TGTGCCAGCAGTTTAGGGGGCCCCAGCACAGATACGCAGTATTTT | CASSLGGPSTDTQYF
few | TRBJ1-5 | NA | TRBV10-3 | TGTGCCATCAGTGAGGAGGGAGGGCTTCCTAGGCAGCCCCAGCATTTT | CAISEEGGLPRQPQHF
few | TRBJ2-2 | NA | TRBV3-1 | TGTGCCAGCAGCCAAGTTCTGCCGAACACCGGGGAGCTGTTTTTT | CASSQVLPNTGELFF
NA | TRBJ2-7 | NA | TRBV7-9 | TGTGCCAGCAGCTTAGTAGGCCGGAACTACGAGCAGTACTTC | CASSLVGRNYEQYF
NA | TRBJ2-7 | NA | TRBV10-2 | TGCGCCAGCAAGGGGGGGCCTTACGAGCAGTACTTC | CASKGGPYEQYF
few | TRBJ2-2 | TRBD2 | TRBV5-1 | TGCGCCAGCAGCTTGCGGGCTAGCGGGAAAGACACCGGGGAGCTGTTTTTT | CASSLRASGKDTGELFF